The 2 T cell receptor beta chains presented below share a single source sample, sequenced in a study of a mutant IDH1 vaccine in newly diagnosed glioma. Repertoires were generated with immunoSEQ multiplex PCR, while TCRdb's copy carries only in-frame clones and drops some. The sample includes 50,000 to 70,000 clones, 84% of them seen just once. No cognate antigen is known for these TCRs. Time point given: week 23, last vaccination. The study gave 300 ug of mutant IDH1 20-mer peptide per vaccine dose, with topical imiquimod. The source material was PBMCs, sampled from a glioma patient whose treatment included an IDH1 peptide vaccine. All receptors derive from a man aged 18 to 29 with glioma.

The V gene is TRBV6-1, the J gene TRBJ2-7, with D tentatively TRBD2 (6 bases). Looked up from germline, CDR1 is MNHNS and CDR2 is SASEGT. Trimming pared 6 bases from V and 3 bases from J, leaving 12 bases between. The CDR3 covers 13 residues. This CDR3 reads CASSTSRSYEQYF. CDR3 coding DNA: TGTGCCAGCAGCACTAGCAGAAGCTACGAGCAGTACTTC.

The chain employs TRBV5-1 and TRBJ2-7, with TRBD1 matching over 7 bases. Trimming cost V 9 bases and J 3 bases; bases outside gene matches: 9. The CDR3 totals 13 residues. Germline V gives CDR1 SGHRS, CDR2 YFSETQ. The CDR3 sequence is CATRRQGDYEQYF. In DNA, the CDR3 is TGCGCCACCCGCCGACAGGGCGACTACGAGCAGTACTTC.